The 26 T cell receptor beta chains below were found in one sample sequenced in a study of T cells after yellow fever vaccination. TCRdb reprocessed the 5' RACE reads via MiXCR and lists one record per CDR3 protein. The sample consists of some 350,000 distinct CDR3 sequences, under 14% of them appearing once. This specimen was PBMCs, taken on the day of the first yellow fever vaccination. The receptors here all came from a man in his late teens or twenties who received the YFV17D yellow fever vaccine.

This clonotype was detected a few times. V gene TRBV6-1 combines with J gene TRBJ2-3, with 9 bases aligning to TRBD2. V was pared by 8 bases and J by 2 bases, with 2 bases of the junction left unmatched. The CDR3 consists of 13 residues. In germline, CDR1 is MNHNS, CDR2 SASEGT. The DNA for the CDR3 is TGTGCCAGCTGGACTAGCGTCACAGATACGCAGTATTTT. It is translated as CASWTSVTDTQYF.

This chain's CDR3 is CASSLSLAGGTPFGEQFF. CDR3 DNA sequence: TGTGCCAGCAGTCTGTCTCTAGCGGGGGGCACCCCTTTTGGTGAGCAGTTCTTC. The chain recombines TRBV5-5 with TRBJ2-1, with 11 bases that match TRBD2. Germline trimming cut 5 bases from V and 9 bases from J; bases unmatched to any gene: 19. The CDR3 extends over 18 amino acids. Germline CDR1 is SGHKS and CDR2 is YYEKEE (reference sequence).

This chain connects TRBV5-1 to TRBJ1-1; the match to TRBD1 covers 7 bases. From germline, CDR1 is SGHRS and CDR2 YFSETQ. The CDR3 runs 14 residues. Trimming removed 4 bases from V and 11 bases from J; junction bases left unmatched: 14. For the CDR3, the DNA is TGCGCCAGCAGCCAAGTCGGACGGGACAGCTGGGCTTTCTTT. As protein: CASSQVGRDSWAFF.

V and J are TRBV9 and TRBJ1-4; tentative D call: TRBD1 (5 bases). CDR3 length: 17 residues. Per the germline V gene, CDR1 is SGDLS and CDR2 is YYNGEE. Trimming shortened V by 4 bases and J by 7 bases, and 23 bases separated the two germline ends. The CDR3 spells CASSLLKPQARSEKLFF. The CDR3 DNA sequence: TGTGCCAGCAGCTTACTAAAGCCACAGGCTCGGAGTGAAAAACTGTTTTTT.

This rearrangement joins TRBV28 to TRBJ2-1; 11 bases align to TRBD2. Trimming took 6 bases from V and 4 from J; bases not matched to a gene: 8. The CDR3 length is 16 residues. Germline V gene lookup returns CDR1 MDHEN and CDR2 SYDVKM. The chain's CDR3 is CASSSPTSGEYNEQFF. The CDR3, as DNA: TGTGCCAGCAGCTCTCCGACTAGCGGGGAGTACAATGAGCAGTTCTTC.

This clonotype was found a few times. The chain couples TRBV29-1 to TRBJ2-7, with D possibly matching TRBD1 (5 bases). The CDR3 contains 15 residues. CDR1 is SQVTM and CDR2 is ANQGSEA in the germline V gene. V was shortened by 1 base and J by 4 bases, with 17 bases between the two germline ends. CDR3: CSVEGQGSGSYEQYF. CDR3 DNA: TGCAGCGTTGAAGGTCAGGGTTCAGGAAGTTACGAGCAGTACTTC.

A few counts support this clonotype. This chain uses TRBV11-1 with TRBJ2-5; D is undetermined. From germline, CDR1 is SGHAT and CDR2 FQDESV (reference sequence). There are 14 residues in the CDR3. The germline V and J ends were trimmed by 5 bases and 3 bases, with 13 bases remaining between them. CDR3 loop: CASSIHPTEETQYF. The CDR3 nucleotides read TGTGCCAGCAGCATCCACCCCACGGAAGAGACCCAGTACTTC. The full variable domain, with the rest looked up from reference TRBV11-1 and TRBJ2-5, is EAEVAQSPRYKITEKSQAVAFWCDPISGHATLYWYRQILGQGPELLVQFQDESVVDDSQLPKDRFSAERLKGVDSTLKIQPAELGDSAMYLCASSIHPTEETQYFGPGTRLLVL.

This sequence joins TRBV7-2 and TRBJ2-5; the D is unclear. Trimming took 6 bases from V and 5 from J, leaving 13 bases between them. Germline V CDR1 and CDR2: SGHTA, FQGNSA. The CDR3 runs to 13 residues. The CDR3: CASSAPVLETQYF. For the CDR3, the DNA is TGTGCCAGCAGTGCACCCGTCCTGGAGACCCAGTACTTC.

This clonotype was seen only a few times. The gene calls are TRBV5-1 and TRBJ2-7, with D hard to call. Germline values: CDR1 SGHRS, CDR2 YFSETQ. Trimming took off 1 base at V and 6 bases at J, with 20 bases between the two ends. The CDR3 spans 16 residues. The CDR3 protein is CASSLLGGLSHIEQYF. The CDR3 DNA is TGCGCCAGCAGCTTGTTGGGTGGGCTGTCCCATATCGAGCAGTACTTC.

This clonotype was counted only a few times. The V gene is TRBV12-3 or TRBV12-4, the J gene TRBJ2-2; D is undetermined. V was pared by 3 bases and J by 4 bases, with 12 bases between. The CDR3 runs 15 residues. The DNA for the CDR3 is TGTGCCAGCAGTTTTCGGGCAGCAGCCACCGGGGAGCTGTTTTTT. It codes for CASSFRAAATGELFF.

This clonotype came up a few times. This chain connects TRBV7-8 to TRBJ2-7; 8 nucleotides align to TRBD1. This CDR3 has 14 amino acids. The V gene's germline CDR1 is SGHVS and CDR2 FQNEAQ. Trimming at V came to 6 bases and at J to 6 bases, leaving 10 bases not matched to a gene. In DNA, the CDR3 is TGTGCCAGCAGGCGAAGGACAGGGAAAGGCGAGCAGTACGTC. Its protein is CASRRRTGKGEQYV.

The chain recombines TRBV4-2 with TRBJ2-3; D remains ambiguous. CDR3 length: 14 amino acids. V lost 2 bases and J 2 bases, leaving 8 bases between the germline ends. Germline CDR1 is LGHNA and CDR2 is YNFKEQ. CDR3 DNA sequence: TGTGCCAGCAGCCAACCTTGGGACACAGATACGCAGTATTTT. Protein product: CASSQPWDTDTQYF.

The rearrangement links TRBV7-8 to TRBJ2-2, with 7 bases that match TRBD2. V dropped 2 bases and J dropped 3; count of bases not matched to a gene: 3. CDR1 and CDR2 from the germline V gene are SGHVS and FQNEAQ. The CDR3 is 15 residues long. CDR3 amino acids: CASSLTGGHTGELFF. In DNA form, the CDR3 reads TGTGCCAGCAGCTTAACGGGGGGTCACACCGGGGAGCTGTTTTTT.

In the case of this clonotype: A much larger clone sits a single nucleotide away, making a read error possible. The J gene is TRBJ2-5, the V gene TRBV6-5; TRBD2 might be the D (5 bases). The CDR3 covers 12 residues. The V end was cut by 6 bases, the J end by 4 bases, with 9 bases between. From germline, CDR1 is MNHEY and CDR2 SVGAGI. In DNA, the CDR3 is TGTGCCAGCAGGGTGGGAGTAGAGACCCAGTACTTC. Its protein product is CASRVGVETQYF.

The chain joins TRBV7-6 to TRBJ2-3; TRBD2 agrees at 8 bases. This CDR3 region has 15 residues. V shed 5 bases and J 0 bases; nucleotides not matched to a gene: 4. Per germline, CDR1 SGHVS and CDR2 FNYEAQ. The CDR3 sequence is CASSPERGSTDTQYF. In DNA, the CDR3 is TGTGCCAGCAGCCCAGAGCGGGGGAGCACAGATACGCAGTATTTT. Together with reference TRBV7-6 and TRBJ2-3, the CDR3 gives the full variable domain: GAGVSQSPRYKVTKRGQDVALRCDPISGHVSLYWYRQALGQGPEFLTYFNYEAQQDKSGLPNDRFSAERPEGSISTLTIQRTEQRDSAMYRCASSPERGSTDTQYFGPGTRLTVL.

The table lists this clonotype with many counts. V and J are TRBV11-1 and TRBJ1-1; TRBD1 matches at 8 bases. The CDR3 contains 15 residues. V was clipped by 5 bases and J by 1 base; unmatched bases: 6. CDR1 is SGHAT, CDR2 FQDESV, per germline (reference sequence). CDR3 coding DNA: TGTGCCAGCAGCCTAGGACAGGGAGCGAACACTGAAGCTTTCTTT. Its translation is CASSLGQGANTEAFF.

The V and J genes are TRBV12-3 or TRBV12-4 and TRBJ2-3; 7 positions match TRBD1. With 6 bases clipped from V and 1 base from J, the junction kept 7 bases outside the gene matches. The CDR3 runs to 15 residues. The CDR3 coding sequence is TGTGCCAGCAGACACACAGGGGACGGCACAGATACGCAGTATTTT. Its translation: CASRHTGDGTDTQYF.

The chain is built from TRBV5-1 and TRBJ2-4; a possible D gene is TRBD1 (6 bases). With 0 bases removed from V and 1 base from J, the gap between germline ends came to 11 bases. Germline V gene lookup returns CDR1 SGHRS and CDR2 YFSETQ. The CDR3 contains 16 residues. CDR3 residues: CASSLDGQRAKNIQYF. DNA for the CDR3: TGCGCCAGCAGCTTGGATGGACAGCGGGCCAAAAACATTCAGTACTTC.

This clonotype was seen repeatedly, ten times or more. This sequence joins TRBV20-1 and TRBJ2-3; D is unresolved. The V gene lost 5 bases and the J gene lost 6 bases, with 12 bases spanning the gap. Germline values: CDR1 DFQATT, CDR2 SNEGSKA (reference sequence). This CDR3 is 12 amino acids long. The CDR3 sequence: CSAPETGDTQYF. The CDR3 DNA follows: TGCAGTGCTCCAGAGACCGGGGATACGCAGTATTTT.

This sequence joins TRBV20-1 and TRBJ2-5, with D perhaps matching TRBD1 (5 bases). Trimming left V 3 bases short and J 5 bases short, with 10 bases between. The CDR3 length is 12 residues. CDR1 and CDR2 from the germline V gene are DFQATT and SNEGSKA (reference sequence). CDR3 bases: TGCAGTGCTAGGGAAGGGGTTGAGACCCAGTACTTC. This sequence encodes CSAREGVETQYF.

V usage is TRBV5-1 and J usage is TRBJ1-6; D is perhaps TRBD1 (6 bases). This CDR3 has 16 amino acids. V lost 2 bases and J lost 7, with 16 bases in between. CDR1 is SGHRS, CDR2 YFSETQ, per germline. This CDR3 is CASSFFSARGNSPLHF. The DNA of the CDR3 is TGCGCCAGCAGCTTCTTCTCGGCAAGGGGGAATTCACCCCTCCACTTT. The entire variable domain, with the rest obtained from reference TRBV5-1 and TRBJ1-6, is as follows: KAGVTQTPRYLIKTRGQQVTLSCSPISGHRSVSWYQQTPGQGLQFLFEYFSETQRNKGNFPGRFSGRQFSNSRSEMNVSTLELGDSALYLCASSFFSARGNSPLHFGNGTRLTVT.

The rearrangement joins TRBV6-2 or TRBV6-3 to TRBJ1-5, with D possibly TRBD1 on 5 matching bases. V lost 2 bases to trimming and J lost 2 bases, with 25 bases between them. This CDR3 is 20 amino acids long. Germline CDR1 is MNHEY and CDR2 is SVGEGT. DNA of the CDR3: TGTGCCAGCAGTTACCCCCCGGGGCACCTTATACCCCATGGCAATCAGCCCCAGCATTTT. It is translated as CASSYPPGHLIPHGNQPQHF.

With regard to this clonotype: Compared with germline, one end of the junction differs, possibly owing to a read error. The CDR3 nucleotides read TGTGCCATCAGCTCTGGGATCCTCTGGTGGGAGACCCAGTACTTC. Its translation is CAISSGILWWETQYF. This chain uses TRBV5-5 with TRBJ2-5, with unresolved D. CDR3 length: 15 amino acids. Per the germline V gene, CDR1 is SGHKS and CDR2 is YYEKEE (reference sequence).

V usage is TRBV18 and J usage is TRBJ1-2; D not resolved. This CDR3 spans 14 amino acids. Germline CDR1 is KGHSH and CDR2 is LQKENI. V was shortened by 0 bases and J by 4 bases, with 9 bases between the two germline ends. CDR3 DNA: TGTGCCAGCTCACCACCAGGGAGAGGCTATGGCTACACCTTC. Translating gives CASSPPGRGYGYTF.

This clonotype occurred many times. The chain is built from TRBV7-2 and TRBJ2-5; 7 nucleotides line up with TRBD1. The CDR3 consists of 14 residues. After removal of 4 bases from V and 1 base from J, the junction contained 3 bases not matched to a gene. Germline V gives CDR1 SGHTA, CDR2 FQGNSA. DNA of the CDR3: TGTGCCAGCAGCTCGACAGGGTCCCAAGAGACCCAGTACTTC. It specifies CASSSTGSQETQYF.

The chain has TRBV4-3 and TRBJ2-1, with TRBD2 as a possible D gene (6 bases). The CDR3 totals 15 residues. CDR1 is LGHNA, CDR2 YSLEER, per germline. Between the trimmed V and J ends, which lost 1 base and 9 bases, there was a span of 16 bases. The CDR3: CASSQGGTTMFEQFF. The CDR3 DNA reads as TGCGCCAGCAGCCAAGGCGGGACCACCATGTTTGAGCAGTTCTTC.